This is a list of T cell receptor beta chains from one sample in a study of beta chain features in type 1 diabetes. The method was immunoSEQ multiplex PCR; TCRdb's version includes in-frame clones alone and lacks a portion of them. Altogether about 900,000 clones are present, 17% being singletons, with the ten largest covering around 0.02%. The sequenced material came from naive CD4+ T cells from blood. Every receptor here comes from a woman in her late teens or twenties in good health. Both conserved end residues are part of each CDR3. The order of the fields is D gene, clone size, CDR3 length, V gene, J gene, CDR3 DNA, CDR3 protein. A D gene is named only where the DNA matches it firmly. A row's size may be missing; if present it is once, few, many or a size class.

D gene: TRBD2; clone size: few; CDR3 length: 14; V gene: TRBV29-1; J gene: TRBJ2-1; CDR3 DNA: TGCAGCGTTGAAAGGTGGACTAGCCGGGATGAGCAGTTCTTC; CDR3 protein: CSVERWTSRDEQFF
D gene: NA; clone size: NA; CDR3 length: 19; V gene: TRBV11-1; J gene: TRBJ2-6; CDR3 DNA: TGTGCCAGCAGCTCTCCAGGTACCCCATTTGAGGGCTGGGCCAACGTCCTGACTTTC; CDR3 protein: CASSSPGTPFEGWANVLTF
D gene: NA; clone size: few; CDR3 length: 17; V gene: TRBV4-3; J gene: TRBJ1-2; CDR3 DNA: TGCGCCAGCAGCCAAGATCTCGTAAGGGGGAGGAACTATGGCTACACCTTC; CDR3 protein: CASSQDLVRGRNYGYTF
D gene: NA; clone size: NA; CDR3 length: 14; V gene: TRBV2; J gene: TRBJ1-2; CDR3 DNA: TGTGCCAGCAGGACCGGGGAAACTAACTATGGCTACACCTTC; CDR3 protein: CASRTGETNYGYTF
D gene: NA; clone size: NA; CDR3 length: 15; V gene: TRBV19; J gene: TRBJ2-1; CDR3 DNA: TGTGCCAGTAGTATAGAAGGCACAGGGTTAAATGAGCAGTTCTTC; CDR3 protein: CASSIEGTGLNEQFF
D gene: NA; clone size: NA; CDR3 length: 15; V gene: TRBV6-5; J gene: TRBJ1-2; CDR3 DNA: TGTGCCAGCAGTTACGACGGGACCGCCGTGTATGGCTACACCTTC; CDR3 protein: CASSYDGTAVYGYTF
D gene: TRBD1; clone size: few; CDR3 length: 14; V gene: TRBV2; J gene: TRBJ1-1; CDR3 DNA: TGTGCCAGCAGGACAGGGACGGTGAACACTGAAGCTTTCTTT; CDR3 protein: CASRTGTVNTEAFF
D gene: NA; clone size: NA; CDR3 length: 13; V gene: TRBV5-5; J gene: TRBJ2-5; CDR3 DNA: TGTGCCAGCAGCCAGTTAAGGGCGGAGACCCAGTACTTC; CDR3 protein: CASSQLRAETQYF
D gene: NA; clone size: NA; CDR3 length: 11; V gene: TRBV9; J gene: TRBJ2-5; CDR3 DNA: TGTGCCAGCAGCGTATATGAGACCCAGTACTTC; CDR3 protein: CASSVYETQYF
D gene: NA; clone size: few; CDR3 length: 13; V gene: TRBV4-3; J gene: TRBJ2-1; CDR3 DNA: TGCGCCAGCAGCCAATACCGGGGTGGCGAGCAGTTCTTC; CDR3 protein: CASSQYRGGEQFF
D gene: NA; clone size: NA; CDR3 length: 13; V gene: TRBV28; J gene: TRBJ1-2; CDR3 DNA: TGTGCCAGCAGTCCAGGGGACTTCTATGGCTACACCTTC; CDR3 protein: CASSPGDFYGYTF
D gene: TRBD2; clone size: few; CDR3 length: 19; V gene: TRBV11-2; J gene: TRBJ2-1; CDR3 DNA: TGTGCCAGCAGCTTAGGCCTAGCGGGAGGGAGAAGCTCCTACAATGAGCAGTTCTTC; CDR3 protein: CASSLGLAGGRSSYNEQFF
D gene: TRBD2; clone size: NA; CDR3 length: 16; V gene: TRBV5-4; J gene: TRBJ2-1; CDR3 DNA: TGTGCCAGCAGCTTGGTGGGAGGGAGGGCCTACAATGAGCAGTTCTTC; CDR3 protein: CASSLVGGRAYNEQFF
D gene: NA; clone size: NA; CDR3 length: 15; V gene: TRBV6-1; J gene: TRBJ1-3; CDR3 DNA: TGTGCCAGTAGGACACAGGGATCTTCTGGAAACACCATATATTTT; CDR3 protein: CASRTQGSSGNTIYF
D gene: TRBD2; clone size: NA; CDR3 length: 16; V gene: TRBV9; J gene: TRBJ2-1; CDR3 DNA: TGTGCCAGCAGCGTTCGTGGGAGGGGCTCCTACAATGAGCAGTTCTTC; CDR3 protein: CASSVRGRGSYNEQFF
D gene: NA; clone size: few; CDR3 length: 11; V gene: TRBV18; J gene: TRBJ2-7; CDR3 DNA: TGTGCCAGCTCATCCTTTTACGAGCAGTACTTC; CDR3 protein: CASSSFYEQYF